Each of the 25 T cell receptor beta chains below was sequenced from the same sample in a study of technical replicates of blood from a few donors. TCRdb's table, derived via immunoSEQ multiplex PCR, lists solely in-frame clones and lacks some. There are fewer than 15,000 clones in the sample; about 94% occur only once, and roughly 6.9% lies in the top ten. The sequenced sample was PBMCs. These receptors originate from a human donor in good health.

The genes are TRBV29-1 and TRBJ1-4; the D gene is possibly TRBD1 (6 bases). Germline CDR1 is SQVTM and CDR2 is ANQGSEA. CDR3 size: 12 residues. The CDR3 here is CSAGTSPKKVFF. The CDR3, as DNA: TGCAGTGCCGGGACAAGTCCAAAAAAGGTGTTTTTT.

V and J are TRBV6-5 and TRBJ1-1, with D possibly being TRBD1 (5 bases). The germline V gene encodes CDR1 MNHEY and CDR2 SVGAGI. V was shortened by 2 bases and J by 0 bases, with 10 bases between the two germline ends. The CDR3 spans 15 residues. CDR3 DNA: TGTGCCAGCAGTTACGCAGGGAATATGAACACTGAAGCTTTCTTT. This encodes CASSYAGNMNTEAFF.

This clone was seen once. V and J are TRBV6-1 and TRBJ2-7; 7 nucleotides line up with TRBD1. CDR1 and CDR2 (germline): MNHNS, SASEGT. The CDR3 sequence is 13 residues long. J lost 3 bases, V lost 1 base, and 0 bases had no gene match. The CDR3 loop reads CASSEDRGYEQYF. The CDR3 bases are TGTGCCAGCAGTGAAGACAGGGGCTACGAGCAGTACTTC.

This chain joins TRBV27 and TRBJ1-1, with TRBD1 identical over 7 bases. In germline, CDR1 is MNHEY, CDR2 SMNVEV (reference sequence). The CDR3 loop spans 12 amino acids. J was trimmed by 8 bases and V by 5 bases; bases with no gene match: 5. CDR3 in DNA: TGTGCCAGCAGTCCTACAGGGGCCGAAGCTTTCTTT. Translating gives CASSPTGAEAFF.

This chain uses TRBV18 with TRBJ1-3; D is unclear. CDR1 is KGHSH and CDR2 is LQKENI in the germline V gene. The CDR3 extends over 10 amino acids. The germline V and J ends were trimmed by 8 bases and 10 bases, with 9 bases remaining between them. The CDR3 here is CASRSETIYF. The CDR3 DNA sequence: TGTGCCAGCCGCTCGGAGACCATATATTTT. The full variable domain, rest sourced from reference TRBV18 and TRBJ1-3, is NAGVMQNPRHLVRRRGQEARLRCSPMKGHSHVYWYRQLPEEGLKFMVYLQKENIIDESGMPKERFSAEFPKEGPSILRIQQVVRGDSAAYFCASRSETIYFGEGSWLTVV.

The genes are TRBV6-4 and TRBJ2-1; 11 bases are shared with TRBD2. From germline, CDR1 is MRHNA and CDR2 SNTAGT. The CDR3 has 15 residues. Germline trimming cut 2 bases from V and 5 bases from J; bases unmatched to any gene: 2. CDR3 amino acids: CASSDLAGGDNEQFF. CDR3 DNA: TGTGCCAGCAGTGACCTAGCGGGAGGCGACAATGAGCAGTTCTTC.

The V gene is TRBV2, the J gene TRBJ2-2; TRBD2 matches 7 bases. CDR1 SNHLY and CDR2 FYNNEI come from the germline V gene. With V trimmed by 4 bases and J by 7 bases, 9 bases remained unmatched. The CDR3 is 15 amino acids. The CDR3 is CASSATTGGSGELFF. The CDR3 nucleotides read TGTGCCAGCAGTGCGACGACTGGCGGGAGCGGGGAGCTGTTTTTT.

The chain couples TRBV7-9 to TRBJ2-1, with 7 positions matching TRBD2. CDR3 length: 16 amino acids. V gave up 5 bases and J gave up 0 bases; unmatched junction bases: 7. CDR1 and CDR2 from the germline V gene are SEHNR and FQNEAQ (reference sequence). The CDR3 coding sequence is TGTGCCAGCAGCCATGGGGGGGTGAGCTCCTACAATGAGCAGTTCTTC. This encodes CASSHGGVSSYNEQFF.

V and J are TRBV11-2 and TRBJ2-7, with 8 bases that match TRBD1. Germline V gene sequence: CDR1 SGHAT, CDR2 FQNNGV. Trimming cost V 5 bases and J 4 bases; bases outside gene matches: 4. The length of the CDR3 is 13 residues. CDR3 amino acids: CASSPGQVYEQYF. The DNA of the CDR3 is TGTGCCAGCAGCCCGGGACAGGTATACGAGCAGTACTTC.

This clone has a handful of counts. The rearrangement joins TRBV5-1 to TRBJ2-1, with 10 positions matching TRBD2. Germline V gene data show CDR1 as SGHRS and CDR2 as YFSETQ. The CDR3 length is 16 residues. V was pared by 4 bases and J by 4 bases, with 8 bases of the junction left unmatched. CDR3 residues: CASSRTSGGVYNEQFF. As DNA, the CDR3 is TGCGCCAGCAGCAGGACTAGCGGAGGGGTGTACAATGAGCAGTTCTTC.

CDR3 region: CASSLEGARGYTF. The CDR3 DNA follows: TGTGCCAGCAGCTTAGAGGGGGCGCGCGGCTACACCTTC. The gene calls are TRBV7-9 and TRBJ1-2, with TRBD1 matching over 7 bases. The CDR3 extends over 13 amino acids. Unmatched junction bases numbered 4, after V lost 1 base and J lost 8 bases. Germline values: CDR1 SEHNR, CDR2 FQNEAQ (reference sequence).

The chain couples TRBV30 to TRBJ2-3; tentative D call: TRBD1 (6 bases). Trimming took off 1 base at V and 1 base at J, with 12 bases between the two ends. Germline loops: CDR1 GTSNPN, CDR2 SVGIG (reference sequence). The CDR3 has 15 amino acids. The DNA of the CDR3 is TGTGCCTGGAGTGGGAACTCAGGGGGCACAGATACGCAGTATTTT. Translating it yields CAWSGNSGGTDTQYF.

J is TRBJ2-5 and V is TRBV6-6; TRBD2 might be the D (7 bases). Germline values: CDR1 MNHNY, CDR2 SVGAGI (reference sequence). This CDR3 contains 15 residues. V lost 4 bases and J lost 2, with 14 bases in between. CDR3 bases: TGTGCCAGCAGTTCGCTAGGGGGGGGGCAAGAGACCCAGTACTTC. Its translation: CASSSLGGGQETQYF.

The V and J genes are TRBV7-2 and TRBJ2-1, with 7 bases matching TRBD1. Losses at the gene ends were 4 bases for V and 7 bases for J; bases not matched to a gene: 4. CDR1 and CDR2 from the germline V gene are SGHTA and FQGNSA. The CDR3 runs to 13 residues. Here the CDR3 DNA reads TGTGCCAGCAGCTCCCGCAGGGGGAATGAGCAGTTCTTC. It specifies CASSSRRGNEQFF. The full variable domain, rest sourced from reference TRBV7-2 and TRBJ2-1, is GAGVSQSPSNKVTEKGKDVELRCDPISGHTALYWYRQSLGQGLEFLIYFQGNSAPDKSGLPSDRFSAERTGGSVSTLTIQRTQQEDSAVYLCASSSRRGNEQFFGPGTRLTVL.

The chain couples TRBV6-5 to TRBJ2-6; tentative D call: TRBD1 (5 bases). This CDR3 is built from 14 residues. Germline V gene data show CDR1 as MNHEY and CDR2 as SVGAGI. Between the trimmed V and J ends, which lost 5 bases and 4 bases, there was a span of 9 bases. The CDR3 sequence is CASSGASGANVLTF. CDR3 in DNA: TGTGCCAGCAGTGGGGCATCCGGGGCCAACGTCCTGACTTTC.

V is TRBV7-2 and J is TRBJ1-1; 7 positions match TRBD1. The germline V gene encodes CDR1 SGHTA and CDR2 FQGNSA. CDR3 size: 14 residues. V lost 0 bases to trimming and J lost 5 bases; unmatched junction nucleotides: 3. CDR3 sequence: CASSLALQGTEAFF. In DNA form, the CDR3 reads TGTGCCAGCAGCTTAGCTTTACAGGGGACTGAAGCTTTCTTT.

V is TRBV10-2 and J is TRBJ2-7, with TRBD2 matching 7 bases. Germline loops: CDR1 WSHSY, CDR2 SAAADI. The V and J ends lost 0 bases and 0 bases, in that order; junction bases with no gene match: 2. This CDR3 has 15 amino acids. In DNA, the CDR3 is TGCGCCAGCAGTGAGTCTCGCGGGAGCTCCTACGAGCAGTACTTC. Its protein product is CASSESRGSSYEQYF.

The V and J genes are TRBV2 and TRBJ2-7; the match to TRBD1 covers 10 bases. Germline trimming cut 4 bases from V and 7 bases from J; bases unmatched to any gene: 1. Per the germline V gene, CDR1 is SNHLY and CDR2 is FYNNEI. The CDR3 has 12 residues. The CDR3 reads CASSGTGGEQYF. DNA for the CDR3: TGTGCCAGCAGTGGGACAGGGGGGGAGCAGTACTTC.

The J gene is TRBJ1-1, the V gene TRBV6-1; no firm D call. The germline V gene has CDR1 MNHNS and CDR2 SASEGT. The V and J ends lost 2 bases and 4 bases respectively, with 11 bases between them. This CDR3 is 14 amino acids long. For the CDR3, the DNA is TGTGCCAGCAGTGAATTGGAGGTCGGCACTGAAGCTTTCTTT. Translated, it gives CASSELEVGTEAFF.

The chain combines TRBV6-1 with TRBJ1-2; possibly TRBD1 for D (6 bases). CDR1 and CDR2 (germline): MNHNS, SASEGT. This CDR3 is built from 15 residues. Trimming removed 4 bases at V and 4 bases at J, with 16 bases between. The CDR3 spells CASSGTPGQSYGYTF. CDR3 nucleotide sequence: TGTGCCAGCAGTGGGACTCCTGGACAGTCCTATGGCTACACCTTC.

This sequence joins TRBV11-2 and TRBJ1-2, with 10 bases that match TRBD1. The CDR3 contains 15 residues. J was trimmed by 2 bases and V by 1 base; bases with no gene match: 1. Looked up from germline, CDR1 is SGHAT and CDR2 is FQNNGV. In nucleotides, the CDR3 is TGTGCCAGCAGCTTAGGACAGGGGGCCAACTATGGCTACACCTTC. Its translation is CASSLGQGANYGYTF.

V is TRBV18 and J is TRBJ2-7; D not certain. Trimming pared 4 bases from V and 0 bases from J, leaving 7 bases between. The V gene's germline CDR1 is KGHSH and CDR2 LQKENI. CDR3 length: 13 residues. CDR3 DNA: TGTGCCAGCTCACTGAGGAGCTCCTACGAGCAGTACTTC. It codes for CASSLRSSYEQYF.

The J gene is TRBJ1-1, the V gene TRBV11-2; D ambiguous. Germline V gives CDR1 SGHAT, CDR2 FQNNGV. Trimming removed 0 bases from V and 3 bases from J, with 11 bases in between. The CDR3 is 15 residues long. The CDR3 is CASSLDEGRDTEAFF. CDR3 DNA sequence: TGTGCCAGCAGCTTAGATGAGGGAAGGGACACTGAAGCTTTCTTT.

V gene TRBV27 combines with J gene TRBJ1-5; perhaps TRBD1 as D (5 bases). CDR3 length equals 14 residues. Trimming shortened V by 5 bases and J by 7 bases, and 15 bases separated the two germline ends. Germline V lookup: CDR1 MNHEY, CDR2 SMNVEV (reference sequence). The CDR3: CASSPRALGQPQHF. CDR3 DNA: TGTGCCAGCAGTCCCAGGGCCTTGGGGCAGCCCCAGCATTTT.

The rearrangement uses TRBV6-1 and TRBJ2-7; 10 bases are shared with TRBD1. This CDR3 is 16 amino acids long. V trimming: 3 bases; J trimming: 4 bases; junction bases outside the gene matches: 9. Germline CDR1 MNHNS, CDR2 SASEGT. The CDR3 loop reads CASSELPWTGGYEQYF. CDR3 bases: TGTGCCAGCAGTGAGCTTCCCTGGACAGGGGGTTACGAGCAGTACTTC.